This T cell receptor (beta chain) came from a study of T cells in lung cancer brain metastases. Only in-frame clones appear in the TCRdb table, and some are missing; sequencing was by immunoSEQ multiplex PCR. In the table there are approximately 3,000 clones, 85% of which are singletons. The V gene's germline CDR1 is SNHLY and CDR2 FYNNEI. The CDR3 covers 13 residues. Trimming removed 6 bases from V and 7 bases from J, with 15 bases in between. Sequencing input: tumor tissue from the primary lung tumor. The chain carries TRBV2 and TRBJ1-2; D unresolved. This sequence was found in a woman aged 60 to 75 with non-small cell lung cancer. The CDR3 region has the DNA TGTGCCAGCAGGGACCTGGGAGGCTTTGGCTACACCTTC. Amino acid sequence: CASRDLGGFGYTF.